The 28 T cell receptor beta chains below all came from one sample that was sequenced in a study of cytomegalovirus exposure and HLA in healthy donors (TCRdb year 2017). Library generation was performed with the immunoSEQ multiplex PCR assay. The multiplex PCR relied on a mix of 60 forward primers for TCR Vbeta segments and 13 reverse primers for TCR Jbeta segments. TCRdb re-hosts the immuneACCESS table, in-frame sequences only. Its copies lack some clones; in the studies checked, an unresolved V gene accounts for under half of them, and the cause for the rest is not known. Counted in this sample were fewer than 200,000 clones; approximately 84% of them appeared once. Of the sample, about 0.23% is held by the ten largest clones. Material for sequencing was PBMCs. All receptors derive from a girl under three years old in good health and CMV-seronegative.

The chain recombines TRBV4-2 with TRBJ1-1; D is ambiguous. Trimming cost V 3 bases and J 0 bases, with 11 bases left between them. Germline CDR1 reads LGHNA; CDR2 reads YNFKEQ. The CDR3 covers 15 residues. CDR3 region: CASSHVGTMNTEAFF. In DNA, the CDR3 is TGTGCCAGCAGCCACGTAGGAACTATGAACACTGAAGCTTTCTTT.

The chain carries TRBV2 and TRBJ2-5, with 8 bases identical to TRBD2. Trimming removed 7 bases from V and 2 bases from J; junction bases left unmatched: 6. This CDR3 region has 14 residues. The germline CDR1 and CDR2 sequences are SNHLY and FYNNEI. The CDR3: CASNVAGGQETQYF. The DNA for the CDR3 is TGTGCCAGCAATGTTGCGGGGGGACAAGAGACCCAGTACTTC.

V gene TRBV19 combines with J gene TRBJ2-7; D is perhaps TRBD2 (5 bases). The CDR3 is 14 amino acids. Germline loops: CDR1 LNHDA, CDR2 SQIVND (reference sequence). The V end was cut by 1 base, the J end by 3 bases, with 10 bases between. Here the CDR3 DNA reads TGTGCCAGTAGTATAGCGGGAAGGCTCTACGAGCAGTACTTC. Its translation: CASSIAGRLYEQYF.

The chain uses TRBV9 and TRBJ2-3; 13 positions match TRBD2. The junction had 8 bases not matched to a gene; V was cut back by 3 bases and J by 1 base. The CDR3 loop spans 18 amino acids. Looked up from germline, CDR1 is SGDLS and CDR2 is YYNGEE. The CDR3 sequence: CASSGRLAGGRGTDTQYF. DNA for the CDR3: TGTGCCAGCAGCGGAAGACTAGCGGGAGGTCGGGGCACAGATACGCAGTATTTT.

V and J are TRBV5-4 and TRBJ2-7; 8 nucleotides align to TRBD2. Per germline, CDR1 SGHNT and CDR2 YYREEE (reference sequence). The CDR3 length is 15 residues. The V and J ends lost 0 bases and 2 bases, in that order; junction bases with no gene match: 4. CDR3 sequence: CASSLAVGGAYEQYF. CDR3 nucleotide sequence: TGTGCCAGCAGCTTGGCGGTCGGGGGGGCCTACGAGCAGTACTTC.

Turning to this clone: Other nucleotide sequences in the sample specify the same CDR3. The rearrangement joins TRBV18 to TRBJ2-5; 11 positions match TRBD2. This CDR3 spans 14 amino acids. With 1 base clipped from V and 5 bases from J, the junction kept 0 bases outside the gene matches. Germline V gives CDR1 KGHSH, CDR2 LQKENI. The CDR3 spells CASSPLAGGETQYF. CDR3 coding DNA: TGTGCCAGCTCACCACTAGCGGGAGGGGAGACCCAGTACTTC.

The J gene is TRBJ1-2, the V gene TRBV29-1, with a possible D match to TRBD1 (6 bases). The V end was cut by 7 bases, the J end by 8 bases, with 17 bases between. This CDR3 region has 12 residues. Germline-derived CDR1 and CDR2 are SQVTM and ANQGSEA. The CDR3 region has the DNA TGCAGCGGGGGGGGGAGACAGGAAGGCTACACCTTC. Protein: CSGGGRQEGYTF.

V usage is TRBV4-1 and J usage is TRBJ2-7; D possibly corresponds to TRBD2 (6 bases). The CDR3 has 17 residues. V lost 2 bases and J lost 6, with 23 bases in between. Germline V gene lookup returns CDR1 MGHRA and CDR2 YSYEKL. As DNA, the CDR3 is TGCGCCAGCAGCCAATGGGGGGTTGGGACTCGCCCACCCGAGCAGTACTTC. This sequence encodes CASSQWGVGTRPPEQYF.

This chain joins TRBV2 and TRBJ2-7, with D perhaps TRBD1 (7 bases). CDR1 is SNHLY, CDR2 FYNNEI, per germline. The CDR3 spans 10 residues. With 8 bases removed from V and 10 bases from J, the gap between germline ends came to 12 bases. CDR3 sequence reads: CASGRTGQYF. CDR3 bases: TGTGCCAGCGGGAGGACAGGACAGTACTTC.

V and J are TRBV7-9 and TRBJ2-5; TRBD1 aligns across 8 bases. TRBJ2-7 explains the end of the DNA better; the J call may be wrong. Germline V gene sequence: CDR1 SEHNR, CDR2 FQNEAQ (reference sequence). The CDR3 loop spans 14 amino acids. The CDR3 sequence is CASSGQGYSYEQYF. In DNA form, the CDR3 reads TGTGCCAGCAGTGGACAGGGCTACTCCTACGAGCAGTACTTC.

The J gene is TRBJ2-1, the V gene TRBV19, with 8 positions matching TRBD2. The CDR3 loop spans 15 amino acids. After removal of 9 bases from V and 1 base from J, the junction contained 8 bases not matched to a gene. Germline lookup yields CDR1 LNHDA and CDR2 SQIVND (reference sequence). The CDR3 DNA sequence: TGTGCCAGCCAACTCGGGGGGGGTTCCTACAATGAGCAGTTCTTC. This gives the protein CASQLGGGSYNEQFF.

CDR3 sequence reads: CASSLGGRPPLHF. Here the CDR3 DNA reads TGTGCCAGCAGCTTAGGGGGGAGGCCACCCCTCCACTTT. This chain connects TRBV7-9 to TRBJ1-6; D is perhaps TRBD1 (5 bases). Germline V lookup: CDR1 SEHNR, CDR2 FQNEAQ (reference sequence). The V end was cut by 1 base, the J end by 11 bases, with 9 bases between. This CDR3 spans 13 amino acids.

CDR3 in DNA: TGCGCCAGCAGCTCCCCGGGACTTACTGAGGACGAGCAGTACTTC. Translated: CASSSPGLTEDEQYF. The chain couples TRBV5-1 to TRBJ2-7, with D tentatively TRBD2 (6 bases). The CDR3 has 15 residues. V was clipped by 3 bases and J by 5 bases, with 18 bases between them. Germline V lookup: CDR1 SGHRS, CDR2 YFSETQ.

The chain couples TRBV11-2 to TRBJ2-5; D uncertain. Germline loops: CDR1 SGHAT, CDR2 FQNNGV. V was pared by 4 bases and J by 1 base, with 13 bases between. There are 15 residues in the CDR3. The CDR3 DNA sequence: TGTGCCAGCAGCTCACGGTATCAACCCCAAGAGACCCAGTACTTC. Protein product: CASSSRYQPQETQYF.

The V and J genes are TRBV7-9 and TRBJ2-7; no reliable D call. Germline-derived CDR1 and CDR2 are SEHNR and FQNEAQ (reference sequence). Deletions cut 2 bases from V and 3 bases from J, with 11 bases between. This CDR3 contains 14 residues. The CDR3 sequence is CASSLIGDFYEQYF. The CDR3 nucleotides read TGTGCCAGCAGCTTAATCGGCGACTTCTACGAGCAGTACTTC.

V is TRBV5-5 and J is TRBJ1-2, with no clear D. V was clipped by 1 base and J by 7 bases, with 5 bases between them. There are 11 residues in the CDR3. From germline, CDR1 is SGHKS and CDR2 YYEKEE (reference sequence). The CDR3 DNA follows: TGTGCCAGCAGCTTGATAGCTGGCTACACCTTC. Amino acids: CASSLIAGYTF. Supplemented by reference TRBV5-5 and TRBJ1-2, the full variable domain reads DAGVTQSPTHLIKTRGQQVTLRCSPISGHKSVSWYQQVLGQGPQFIFQYYEKEERGRGNFPDRFSARQFPNYSSELNVNALLLGDSALYLCASSLIAGYTFGSGTRLTVV.

The V and J genes are TRBV7-9 and TRBJ1-5, with unresolved D. Germline-derived CDR1 and CDR2 are SEHNR and FQNEAQ (reference sequence). The CDR3 loop spans 14 amino acids. Trimming pared 1 base from V and 5 bases from J, leaving 9 bases between. Written as DNA, the CDR3 is TGTGCCAGCAGCTTAGGAGCCTCTCATCAGCCCCAGCATTTT. This codes for CASSLGASHQPQHF.

The chain has TRBV12-5 and TRBJ2-7; 9 bases map to TRBD1. V shed 5 bases, J shed 2 bases, and the junction held 4 bases outside the gene matches. In germline, CDR1 is LGHNT, CDR2 FRNRAP. The CDR3 is 14 residues long. In DNA form, the CDR3 reads TGTGCTAGTGGTACAGGACAGGGGCCCTACGAGCAGTACTTC. Its protein product is CASGTGQGPYEQYF.

This chain uses TRBV11-2 with TRBJ2-7; 9 bases align to TRBD1. Germline V gene sequence: CDR1 SGHAT, CDR2 FQNNGV. V lost 0 bases, J lost 4 bases, and 4 bases stayed unmatched. This CDR3 is 15 amino acids long. CDR3 sequence: CASSLDTGGRYEQYF. Here the CDR3 DNA reads TGTGCCAGCAGCTTAGACACAGGGGGCAGATACGAGCAGTACTTC.

J is TRBJ2-7 and V is TRBV11-2, with D possibly TRBD2 on 6 matching bases. V dropped 1 base and J dropped 3 bases, with 16 bases sitting between them. Germline CDR1 and CDR2: SGHAT and FQNNGV. The CDR3 has 16 residues. This chain's CDR3 is CASSLGETRANYEQYF. As DNA, the CDR3 is TGTGCCAGCAGCTTAGGAGAGACTAGGGCCAACTACGAGCAGTACTTC. The complete variable domain, with remaining parts taken from reference TRBV11-2 and TRBJ2-7, reads EAGVAQSPRYKIIEKRQSVAFWCNPISGHATLYWYQQILGQGPKLLIQFQNNGVVDDSQLPKDRFSAERLKGVDSTLKIQPAKLEDSAVYLCASSLGETRANYEQYFGPGTRLTVT.

V usage is TRBV10-2 and J usage is TRBJ2-1, with TRBD2 as a possible D gene (6 bases). From germline, CDR1 is WSHSY and CDR2 SAAADI. The CDR3 has 11 amino acids. V was clipped by 4 bases and J by 15 bases, with 13 bases between them. This chain's CDR3 is CASSAGTGSFF. CDR3 in DNA: TGCGCCAGCAGTGCCGGGACTGGCTCGTTCTTC.

The chain has TRBV25-1 and TRBJ2-5; D remains unclear. The V gene lost 4 bases and the J gene lost 3 bases, with 3 bases spanning the gap. This CDR3 region has 11 residues. The germline CDR1 and CDR2 sequences are MGHDK and SYGVNS. The CDR3 here is CASSAEETQYF. CDR3 sequence (DNA): TGTGCCAGCAGTGCAGAAGAGACCCAGTACTTC.

V and J are TRBV19 and TRBJ1-5, with a tentative D call TRBD1 (6 bases). This CDR3 spans 12 amino acids. The V end was cut by 1 base, the J end by 10 bases, with 8 bases between. Germline values: CDR1 LNHDA, CDR2 SQIVND (reference sequence). The CDR3 sequence is CASSIGGLPQHF. CDR3 bases: TGTGCCAGTAGTATAGGGGGGCTTCCCCAGCATTTT.

CDR3 DNA sequence: TGTGCCAGCAGCGACACTTCCAGGGCTACTGAAGCTTTCTTT. Residues: CASSDTSRATEAFF. This chain connects TRBV6-1 to TRBJ1-1; possible D gene TRBD1, 5 bases. Germline V gives CDR1 MNHNS, CDR2 SASEGT. The CDR3 contains 14 residues. V dropped 6 bases and J dropped 5 bases, with 16 bases sitting between them.

This chain links TRBV5-6 with TRBJ2-5; TRBD2 matches 7 bases. The germline CDR1 and CDR2 sequences are SGHDT and YYEEEE. The ends lost 0 bases at V and 4 bases at J; junction bases unmatched: 3. This CDR3 comprises 14 residues. CDR3 DNA: TGTGCCAGCAGCTTGGTGGGGGGGGTAGAGACCCAGTACTTC. Translated: CASSLVGGVETQYF. Full variable domain (remainder filled in from reference TRBV5-6 and TRBJ2-5): DAGVTQSPTHLIKTRGQQVTLRCSPKSGHDTVSWYQQALGQGPQFIFQYYEEEERQRGNFPDRFSGHQFPNYSSELNVNALLLGDSALYLCASSLVGGVETQYFGPGTRLLVL.

The chain joins TRBV6-1 to TRBJ1-6; 9 nucleotides match TRBD1. Germline lookup yields CDR1 MNHNS and CDR2 SASEGT. V trimming: 2 bases; J trimming: 16 bases; junction bases outside the gene matches: 9. The CDR3 consists of 14 residues. In DNA form, the CDR3 reads TGTGCCAGCAGTGAAAACCCCGCCGGGACAGGGCTCCACTTT. Translation: CASSENPAGTGLHF.

In the case of this clone: This specimen includes other DNA sequences encoding the same CDR3. The chain links TRBV5-1 to TRBJ1-2; 10 bases fit TRBD1. The CDR3 is made up of 14 amino acids. Germline CDR1 and CDR2: SGHRS and YFSETQ. Trimming removed 3 bases from V and 2 bases from J; junction bases left unmatched: 1. CDR3 coding DNA: TGCGCCAGCAGCTCGGGACAGGGGAACTATGGCTACACCTTC. This gives the protein CASSSGQGNYGYTF. The full variable domain, its missing parts supplied by reference TRBV5-1 and TRBJ1-2, is KAGVTQTPRYLIKTRGQQVTLSCSPISGHRSVSWYQQTPGQGLQFLFEYFSETQRNKGNFPGRFSGRQFSNSRSEMNVSTLELGDSALYLCASSSGQGNYGYTFGSGTRLTVV.

V is TRBV5-4 and J is TRBJ1-6, with D possibly matching TRBD1 (6 bases). The V gene lost 4 bases and the J gene lost 7 bases, with 15 bases spanning the gap. CDR3 length: 15 amino acids. Per the germline V gene, CDR1 is SGHNT and CDR2 is YYREEE (reference sequence). The CDR3 protein is CASSVQGQWNSPLHF. The CDR3 DNA follows: TGTGCCAGCAGCGTGCAGGGACAATGGAATTCACCCCTCCACTTT.